One and the same sample provided the 28 T cell receptor beta chains below, sequenced in a study of cytomegalovirus exposure and HLA in healthy donors. The study ran its PCR with 60 Vbeta and 13 Jbeta primers. Using immunoSEQ multiplex PCR, the repertoire was profiled, and TCRdb retains in-frame clones only, with some absent. The profile shows fewer than 140,000 clones, 70% to 80% of them singletons. The sequenced material came from PBMCs. These TCRs come from a man aged 60-69 years in good health and CMV-seronegative.

This clone was seen only a few times. This rearrangement joins TRBV7-2 to TRBJ1-2; D is uncertain. Trimming shortened V by 2 bases and J by 4 bases, and 17 bases separated the two germline ends. The CDR3 contains 16 residues. Germline V gives CDR1 SGHTA, CDR2 FQGNSA. CDR3 coding DNA: TGTGCCAGCAGCTTAACCCCGGAGGCAGCAACCTATGGCTACACCTTC. Translating gives CASSLTPEAATYGYTF.

The chain links TRBV19 to TRBJ1-1; D is unresolved. The CDR3 totals 13 residues. Looked up from germline, CDR1 is LNHDA and CDR2 is SQIVND (reference sequence). V lost 5 bases and J 5 bases, leaving 12 bases between the germline ends. This CDR3 reads CASSSDSVTEAFF. The CDR3 DNA follows: TGTGCCAGTAGTTCGGACTCGGTGACTGAAGCTTTCTTT.

The rearrangement joins TRBV29-1 to TRBJ2-5; 8 nucleotides match TRBD1. Trimming removed 6 bases from V and 5 bases from J; junction bases left unmatched: 8. Germline V CDR1 and CDR2: SQVTM, ANQGSEA. The CDR3 loop spans 13 amino acids. The CDR3 DNA follows: TGCAGCGTCCCTTGGACAGGGAGGGAGACCCAGTACTTC. Protein product: CSVPWTGRETQYF.

This clone was observed a single time. The chain combines TRBV19 with TRBJ2-7, with 7 bases identical to TRBD2. This CDR3 has 14 amino acids. CDR1 is LNHDA and CDR2 is SQIVND in the germline V gene (reference sequence). V lost 10 bases, J lost 0 bases, and 9 bases stayed unmatched. CDR3 in DNA: TGTGCCACTCGGGGAGGGATACACTCCTACGAGCAGTACTTC. It translates to CATRGGIHSYEQYF.

This clone appeared a few times. The rearrangement joins TRBV30 to TRBJ1-1, with 9 bases aligning to TRBD1. The CDR3 is 13 amino acids. The V gene's germline CDR1 is GTSNPN and CDR2 SVGIG (reference sequence). The J segment lost 5 bases and the V segment lost 8 bases, leaving 9 bases of the junction unmatched. The CDR3, as DNA: TGTGCCGGAAAACAGGGGGCTAAAACTGAAGCTTTCTTT. Its protein is CAGKQGAKTEAFF.

The chain carries TRBV7-3 and TRBJ2-2; D might be TRBD2 (5 bases). Trimming removed 2 bases from V and 7 bases from J, with 23 bases in between. The germline V gene has CDR1 SGHTA and CDR2 FQGTGA. The length of the CDR3 is 18 residues. Written as DNA, the CDR3 is TGTGCCAGCAGCTTACGGGCACTAGGATCCACGGGCCACGGGGAGCTGTTTTTT. Translation: CASSLRALGSTGHGELFF.

This clone has more than one count but fewer than ten. V gene TRBV19 combines with J gene TRBJ1-5, with D perhaps matching TRBD1 (6 bases). The germline V gene has CDR1 LNHDA and CDR2 SQIVND (reference sequence). CDR3 length: 13 amino acids. Trimming stripped 7 bases from V and 7 bases from J, with 14 bases between. Written as DNA, the CDR3 is TGTGCCAGTACCGTGAGGGGGGGCCAGCCCCAGCATTTT. It is translated as CASTVRGGQPQHF.

This sequence joins TRBV2 and TRBJ2-5; tentative D call: TRBD2 (6 bases). V was trimmed by 5 bases and J by 7 bases, leaving 8 bases between them. Germline V gene sequence: CDR1 SNHLY, CDR2 FYNNEI. This CDR3 comprises 11 residues. The CDR3 protein is CASSNGGTQYF. DNA for the CDR3: TGTGCCAGCAGTAACGGGGGGACCCAGTACTTC.

This chain joins TRBV5-4 and TRBJ1-1; 11 bases are a match to TRBD1. Per the germline V gene, CDR1 is SGHNT and CDR2 is YYREEE (reference sequence). Unmatched junction bases numbered 4, after V lost 0 bases and J lost 6 bases. The CDR3 is made up of 15 amino acids. The CDR3 region is CASSLALGQGAEAFF. For the CDR3, the DNA is TGTGCCAGCAGCTTGGCCTTGGGACAGGGGGCTGAAGCTTTCTTT.

Concerning this clone: Different DNA sequences within this sample yield the same CDR3. The chain couples TRBV5-1 to TRBJ2-1, with D perhaps TRBD1 (6 bases). CDR1 and CDR2 from the germline V gene are SGHRS and YFSETQ. This CDR3 is built from 12 residues. Trimming stripped 4 bases from V and 7 bases from J, with 9 bases between. This chain's CDR3 is CASSLQGNEQFF. Written as DNA, the CDR3 is TGCGCCAGCAGCCTGCAGGGGAATGAGCAGTTCTTC. Variable domain in full (rest from reference TRBV5-1 and TRBJ2-1): KAGVTQTPRYLIKTRGQQVTLSCSPISGHRSVSWYQQTPGQGLQFLFEYFSETQRNKGNFPGRFSGRQFSNSRSEMNVSTLELGDSALYLCASSLQGNEQFFGPGTRLTVL.

The chain couples TRBV7-2 to TRBJ1-5; D may be TRBD1 (6 bases). V was pared by 3 bases and J by 4 bases, with 7 bases between. The germline V gene encodes CDR1 SGHTA and CDR2 FQGNSA. This CDR3 region has 13 residues. The CDR3 nucleotides read TGTGCCAGCAGCTTTCAGGGGAATCAGCCCCAGCATTTT. This sequence encodes CASSFQGNQPQHF.

V is TRBV7-9 and J is TRBJ1-4, with TRBD1 matching over 9 bases. V was pared by 6 bases and J by 4 bases, with 6 bases of the junction left unmatched. Looked up from germline, CDR1 is SEHNR and CDR2 is FQNEAQ (reference sequence). This CDR3 is 15 amino acids long. CDR3 bases: TGTGCCAGCAGTTTGACAGGGGGTATTAATGAAAAACTGTTTTTT. This codes for CASSLTGGINEKLFF.

This chain links TRBV4-3 with TRBJ2-1; D possibly corresponds to TRBD1 (5 bases). V dropped 0 bases and J dropped 2 bases, with 8 bases sitting between them. This CDR3 region has 15 residues. Looked up from germline, CDR1 is LGHNA and CDR2 is YSLEER. CDR3 bases: TGCGCCAGCAGCCAAGATGCGACAGCCTACAATGAGCAGTTCTTC. Residues: CASSQDATAYNEQFF.

The chain is built from TRBV4-3 and TRBJ1-5, with D possibly being TRBD1 (5 bases). The V gene's germline CDR1 is LGHNA and CDR2 YSLEER. Trimming took off 0 bases at V and 4 bases at J, with 10 bases between the two ends. The CDR3 has 15 amino acids. CDR3 sequence reads: CASSQDAGTNQPQHF. The CDR3 nucleotides are TGCGCCAGCAGCCAAGATGCGGGGACTAATCAGCCCCAGCATTTT.

V gene TRBV2 combines with J gene TRBJ1-2, with 8 bases aligning to TRBD1. This CDR3 spans 16 amino acids. Trimming removed 3 bases from V and 1 base from J; junction bases left unmatched: 7. Germline V gene lookup returns CDR1 SNHLY and CDR2 FYNNEI. The CDR3 sequence: CASSETRQGLNYGYTF. In DNA form, the CDR3 reads TGTGCCAGCAGTGAGACTAGACAGGGGCTTAACTATGGCTACACCTTC.

The V call is TRBV6-6, the J call TRBJ1-6, with D possibly matching TRBD1 (6 bases). Germline V gives CDR1 MNHNY, CDR2 SVGAGI (reference sequence). The CDR3 runs 14 residues. The V end lost 5 bases, the J end lost 9 bases, and 14 bases lay between the germline ends. In DNA, the CDR3 is TGTGCCAGCAGTCAGGGAGGGGGGAGTTCACCCCTCCACTTT. Translation: CASSQGGGSSPLHF.

The chain couples TRBV18 to TRBJ2-2, with D perhaps matching TRBD1 (6 bases). CDR1 KGHSH and CDR2 LQKENI come from the germline V gene. V dropped 5 bases and J dropped 0 bases, with 13 bases sitting between them. The CDR3 is 16 amino acids. CDR3 nucleotide sequence: TGTGCCAGCTCATCCTTACAGGGCACGAACACCGGGGAGCTGTTTTTT. It codes for CASSSLQGTNTGELFF.

The chain carries TRBV10-1 and TRBJ2-7; the match to TRBD1 covers 8 bases. Germline CDR1 reads WNHNN; CDR2 reads SYGVQD (reference sequence). CDR3 length equals 16 residues. The V gene end was trimmed by 5 bases and the J gene end by 5 bases; junction bases not matched to a gene: 14. CDR3 bases: TGCGCCAGCAGTAGGGGACAGGATATGTGTAAGGACGAGCAGTACGTC. Translating gives CASSRGQDMCKDEQYV.

The chain carries TRBV2 and TRBJ1-6; TRBD1 agrees at 9 bases. CDR3 length equals 18 residues. V gave up 5 bases and J gave up 4 bases; unmatched junction bases: 12. Germline V gene lookup returns CDR1 SNHLY and CDR2 FYNNEI. In DNA, the CDR3 is TGTGCCAGCAGTAGCCTTACAGGGGGCCGAGGGTATAATTCACCCCTCCACTTT. Protein: CASSSLTGGRGYNSPLHF.

A note on this clone: This sample includes further DNA sequences coding for the same CDR3. This chain uses TRBV4-2 with TRBJ1-2, with no clear D. V was shortened by 6 bases and J by 0 bases, with 11 bases between the two germline ends. The V gene's germline CDR1 is LGHNA and CDR2 YNFKEQ. The CDR3 covers 14 residues. The CDR3 DNA is TGTGCCAGCAGGGGAGTACTCCCTAACTATGGCTACACCTTC. Translation gives CASRGVLPNYGYTF.

The J gene is TRBJ1-4, the V gene TRBV11-2; 9 nucleotides line up with TRBD1. The germline V gene has CDR1 SGHAT and CDR2 FQNNGV. The CDR3 runs to 16 residues. After removal of 1 base from V and 8 bases from J, the junction contained 8 bases not matched to a gene. The CDR3 loop reads CASSLGDRAFGEKLFF. For the CDR3, the DNA is TGTGCCAGCAGCTTAGGGGACAGGGCCTTCGGGGAAAAACTGTTTTTT.

This clone turned up a few times. The rearrangement links TRBV19 to TRBJ2-2, with D perhaps TRBD1 (6 bases). From germline, CDR1 is LNHDA and CDR2 SQIVND (reference sequence). V was pared by 7 bases and J by 1 base, with 19 bases between. The CDR3 consists of 17 residues. CDR3: CASIRPTGQKNTGELFF. The CDR3 DNA reads TGTGCCAGTATTCGCCCTACAGGGCAGAAGAACACCGGGGAGCTGTTTTTT.

This clone was seen more than once but under ten times. The chain combines TRBV28 with TRBJ1-2; a possible D gene is TRBD1 (6 bases). The CDR3 covers 15 residues. Germline V gene sequence: CDR1 MDHEN, CDR2 SYDVKM. V shed 5 bases and J shed 8 bases, with 21 bases lying between them. The CDR3: CASSTGPGDINGYTF. The CDR3 DNA is TGTGCCAGCAGTACCGGGCCCGGGGACATTAACGGCTACACCTTC.

The CDR3 is CASSSLQGAREKLFF. In nucleotides, the CDR3 is TGTGCCAGCAGCTCACTGCAGGGGGCTCGTGAAAAACTGTTTTTT. J is TRBJ1-4 and V is TRBV7-2; 8 bases are shared with TRBD1. V lost 4 bases and J lost 7; bases outside the gene matches: 8. The CDR3 has 15 residues. The germline gives CDR1 SGHTA, CDR2 FQGNSA. The complete variable domain, with remaining parts taken from reference TRBV7-2 and TRBJ1-4, reads GAGVSQSPSNKVTEKGKDVELRCDPISGHTALYWYRQSLGQGLEFLIYFQGNSAPDKSGLPSDRFSAERTGGSVSTLTIQRTQQEDSAVYLCASSSLQGAREKLFFGSGTQLSVL.

The chain employs TRBV11-3 and TRBJ2-7; 10 nucleotides match TRBD1. Per the germline V gene, CDR1 is SGHNT and CDR2 is YENEEA. The CDR3 sequence is 15 residues long. V lost 4 bases and J lost 3; bases outside the gene matches: 6. The CDR3 sequence is CASSYKGTGDYEQYF. CDR3 in DNA: TGTGCCAGCAGCTATAAAGGGACAGGGGACTACGAGCAGTACTTC.

This sequence joins TRBV7-2 and TRBJ2-1, with 10 bases identical to TRBD1. Germline-derived CDR1 and CDR2 are SGHTA and FQGNSA. The CDR3 spans 16 residues. The trim removed 1 base at V and 2 bases at J, leaving 2 bases unmatched. The CDR3 DNA follows: TGTGCCAGCAGCTTAGGACAGGGGGCCCCCTACAATGAGCAGTTCTTC. Protein product: CASSLGQGAPYNEQFF. Combining the CDR3 with reference TRBV7-2 and TRBJ2-1 gives the whole variable domain GAGVSQSPSNKVTEKGKDVELRCDPISGHTALYWYRQSLGQGLEFLIYFQGNSAPDKSGLPSDRFSAERTGGSVSTLTIQRTQQEDSAVYLCASSLGQGAPYNEQFFGPGTRLTVL.

This chain joins TRBV14 and TRBJ2-2; the D gene is possibly TRBD1 (5 bases). With 4 bases removed from V and 5 bases from J, the gap between germline ends came to 17 bases. Germline CDR1 and CDR2: SGHDN and FVKESK. The length of the CDR3 is 16 residues. The CDR3 protein is CASSPTGVGRTGELFF. DNA of the CDR3: TGTGCCAGCAGCCCAACAGGAGTAGGAAGAACCGGGGAGCTGTTTTTT.

The table lists this clone with a count of one. This sequence joins TRBV25-1 and TRBJ1-2; TRBD1 matches 12 bases. After removal of 4 bases from V and 8 bases from J, the junction contained 11 bases not matched to a gene. Germline V lookup: CDR1 MGHDK, CDR2 SYGVNS. The CDR3 extends over 16 amino acids. CDR3: CASSVSGTGGGGGYTF. As DNA, the CDR3 is TGTGCCAGCAGTGTTTCCGGGACAGGGGGCGGGGGAGGCTACACCTTC.